This record concerns one T cell receptor (beta chain) sequence. Its target is unknown. CDR3 and TCR beta VDJ profiling relied on a genomic DNA template. TCRdb itself ran the reads through MiXCR, one entry per CDR3 protein. The data contain 98,000 or so distinct CDR3 sequences, roughly 50% of them singletons. The sample originates from a study of CD8+CD57+ T cells in acquired aplastic anemia. In the study overall: Sorted CD4+ and CD8+ cell DNA averaged around 3.3 ug.

Whole-study findings and limits: CD8+ Simpson's diversity did not differ significantly between patients and controls.

This clonotype originated in a human donor in good health, serving as a control. Sequencing used sorted CD4+, CD8+, or CD8+CD57+ T cells (not recorded which) from PBMCs.

The CDR3 protein is CASSPSGTKPMNTEAFF. CDR3 sequence (DNA): TGTGCCAGTAGCCCATCCGGGACCAAGCCGATGAACACTGAAGCTTTCTTT. The genes are TRBV19 and TRBJ1-1; TRBD1 might be the D (5 bases). The V and J ends lost 6 bases and 0 bases respectively, with 20 bases between them. The germline V gene has CDR1 LNHDA and CDR2 SQIVND (reference sequence). The CDR3 is 17 amino acids.